This paragraph reports one TCR beta chain. This specimen belongs to a study of shared clonotypes between healthy human individuals. Assay used: immunoSEQ multiplex PCR; TCRdb lists only in-frame clones, some missing. Of 1 million to 1.2 million clones in the sample, about 80% were seen once. The CDR3 loop spans 12 amino acids. V was pared by 5 bases and J by 1 base, with 2 bases between. CDR1 is SGHNT and CDR2 is YENEEA in the germline V gene. V gene TRBV11-3 combines with J gene TRBJ2-2; D not resolved. This TCR was sampled from a young man in good health. Some clones in this sample may be carry-over from other donors' samples. The sequenced sample consisted of memory CD4+ T cells from PBMCs. Subset: CD45RA-negative fraction. The CDR3 nucleotides read TGTGCCAGCAGCCGGAACACCGGGGAGCTGTTTTTT. This encodes CASSRNTGELFF.